Each of the 7 T cell receptor beta chains below was sequenced from the same sample in a study of blood T cell repertoires in COVID-19. The assay was immunoSEQ multiplex PCR, and TCRdb's table has in-frame clones only and misses some. The table shows about 300,000 clones, with 70% to 90% occurring only once. The specimen was PBMCs or T cells enriched from blood (not recorded which). Every receptor here comes from a woman aged 18-29 years who had recovered from COVID-19.

CDR3 DNA: TGTGCCAGCAGGCGCACGGGGGGGGACGAGCAGTACTTC. Protein product: CASRRTGGDEQYF. The chain joins TRBV12-3 or TRBV12-4 to TRBJ2-7; 8 bases agree with TRBD2. Germline trimming cut 6 bases from V and 5 bases from J; bases unmatched to any gene: 6. The CDR3 spans 13 residues.

V and J are TRBV6-5 and TRBJ1-1; 9 nucleotides agree with TRBD1. CDR3 length equals 15 residues. V lost 6 bases, J lost 8 bases, and 13 bases stayed unmatched. Germline loops: CDR1 MNHEY, CDR2 SVGAGI. This CDR3 reads CASSPGTGIPREAFF. CDR3 DNA: TGTGCCAGCAGCCCCGGGACAGGGATTCCCCGAGAAGCTTTCTTT.

This chain uses TRBV11-1 with TRBJ1-2, with TRBD1 matching 8 bases. The CDR3 runs 14 residues. Trimming cost V 5 bases and J 3 bases; bases outside gene matches: 5. The germline CDR1 and CDR2 sequences are SGHAT and FQDESV (reference sequence). CDR3 nucleotides: TGTGCCAGCAGCGCACAACAGGGGGACTATGGCTACACCTTC. Translated, it gives CASSAQQGDYGYTF.

This chain links TRBV11-2 with TRBJ2-7, with 10 bases fitting TRBD2. The CDR3 sequence is 14 residues long. The V gene's germline CDR1 is SGHAT and CDR2 FQNNGV. Unmatched junction bases numbered 4, after V lost 4 bases and J lost 4 bases. Here the CDR3 reads CASSSGTSVYEQYF. The CDR3 DNA follows: TGTGCCAGCAGCTCCGGGACTAGCGTTTACGAGCAGTACTTC.

The chain links TRBV19 to TRBJ2-3; possibly TRBD2 for D (5 bases). Germline values: CDR1 LNHDA, CDR2 SQIVND (reference sequence). CDR3 length: 13 residues. V gave up 4 bases and J gave up 0 bases, with 5 bases separating them. Here the CDR3 reads CASSSGSTDTQYF. The CDR3, as DNA: TGTGCCAGTAGTAGCGGGAGCACAGATACGCAGTATTTT.

V usage is TRBV5-1 and J usage is TRBJ1-1; the D gene is possibly TRBD1 (5 bases). The CDR3 runs to 14 residues. V was trimmed by 2 bases and J by 1 base, leaving 9 bases between them. The germline V gene has CDR1 SGHRS and CDR2 YFSETQ. Here the CDR3 reads CASSFSGSNTEAFF. The CDR3 bases are TGCGCCAGCAGCTTTTCAGGGTCGAACACTGAAGCTTTCTTT.

The V and J genes are TRBV28 and TRBJ1-2, with D hard to call. Germline assignment: CDR1 MDHEN and CDR2 SYDVKM. Deletions cut 4 bases from V and 5 bases from J, with 5 bases between. The CDR3 loop spans 11 amino acids. CDR3 residues: CASSSLYGYTF. The CDR3 nucleotides read TGTGCCAGCAGTTCTCTTTATGGCTACACCTTC.